The source of this T cell receptor beta chain is a study of neoadjuvant anti-PD-1 for oral cavity cancer. Study overall: Most patients had three to four biweekly doses of 3 mg/kg nivolumab before resection. Non-progressing patients received a fourth nivolumab dose near day 43, then surgery on days 50-56. Study observations and caveats: Higher pretreatment Treg/Th17 ratios tracked higher pretreatment blood clonality.

On this clone: The antigen remains unidentified.

Some clones are missing from TCRdb's copy, which holds only in-frame ones; the method was immunoSEQ multiplex PCR. The top ten clones hold 2.5% to 3.5% of a sample with 84,000 or so clones, about 84% of them seen once. V lost 3 bases and J 7 bases, leaving 10 bases between the germline ends. This CDR3 has 12 residues. Germline loops: CDR1 GTSNPN, CDR2 SVGIG (reference sequence). Analysis of PBMCs was direct, with no culture step. This TCR was sampled from a person aged 40 to 85 with oral cavity squamous cell carcinoma. The material was PBMCs, obtained before nivolumab (anti-PD-1) treatment. V and J are TRBV30 and TRBJ2-4; D unclear. The CDR3 DNA sequence: TGTGCCTGGAGACCCCTCGGGAACATTCAGTACTTC. This translates into CAWRPLGNIQYF.